This passage covers 2 T cell receptor beta chains from one sample sequenced in a study of radiotherapy plus CTLA-4 blockade in lung cancer. Profiled with immunoSEQ multiplex PCR; TCRdb holds only in-frame clones, not every one. The data hold tens of thousands of clones, with approximately 90% observed a single time. The specimen comprised peripheral blood, sampled from a patient treated with radiotherapy plus ipilimumab. The receptors were gathered from a human donor with non-small cell lung cancer whose response to radiotherapy plus ipilimumab could not be evaluated.

J is TRBJ1-3 and V is TRBV7-9; TRBD1 might be the D (5 bases). V was pared by 7 bases and J by 0 bases, with 16 bases between. The CDR3 totals 16 residues. CDR1 and CDR2 (germline): SEHNR, FQNEAQ (reference sequence). CDR3 nucleotide sequence: TGTGCCAGCACGACCGACAGCGCCTTCTCTGGAAACACCATATATTTT. This sequence encodes CASTTDSAFSGNTIYF.

The chain is built from TRBV18 and TRBJ2-1; 10 bases match TRBD2. The CDR3 loop spans 17 amino acids. V dropped 6 bases and J dropped 0; count of bases not matched to a gene: 8. Germline CDR1 KGHSH, CDR2 LQKENI. In DNA, the CDR3 is TGTGCCAGCTCGTCCCTAGCGGGGGTGCTCTCCTACAATGAGCAGTTCTTC. Translation: CASSSLAGVLSYNEQFF.